Sequencing of this T cell receptor (beta chain) was carried out in a study of PD-1 blockade in classical Hodgkin lymphoma. Study conclusions and caveats: With CD4+ cells, TCR diversity rose significantly by C4D1, but not with CD8+ cells. Underlying causes for the observed repertoire differences were not defined, possibly disease activity or prior therapy. Patients starting nivolumab less than 1 year after ASCT had lower diversity and were excluded from later analyses. The study reported lower baseline TCR diversity in newly diagnosed patients than in healthy donors.

V was cut by 5 bases and J by 0 bases, with 11 bases left in between. CDR1 and CDR2 from the germline V gene are SGHAT and FQNNGV. The CDR3 extends over 15 amino acids. No patient escaped relapse after autologous stem cell transplantation, and brentuximab vedotin exposure varied. The table came from immunoSEQ multiplex PCR; TCRdb's copy has only in-frame clones and leaves some out. The sample lists 35,000 to 50,000 clones, 60% to 85% occurring once. Turning to this clone: Its antigen remains unidentified.

The sample here was peripheral blood mononuclear cells (PBMCs), taken at baseline. The clonotype comes from a human donor with classical Hodgkin lymphoma. This chain connects TRBV11-2 to TRBJ2-1; possible D gene TRBD2, 5 bases. The CDR3 coding sequence is TGTGCCAGCAGCCAGAGAGGGATCTCCTACAATGAGCAGTTCTTC. Protein sequence: CASSQRGISYNEQFF. Full variable domain (remainder filled in from reference TRBV11-2 and TRBJ2-1): EAGVAQSPRYKIIEKRQSVAFWCNPISGHATLYWYQQILGQGPKLLIQFQNNGVVDDSQLPKDRFSAERLKGVDSTLKIQPAKLEDSAVYLCASSQRGISYNEQFFGPGTRLTVL.